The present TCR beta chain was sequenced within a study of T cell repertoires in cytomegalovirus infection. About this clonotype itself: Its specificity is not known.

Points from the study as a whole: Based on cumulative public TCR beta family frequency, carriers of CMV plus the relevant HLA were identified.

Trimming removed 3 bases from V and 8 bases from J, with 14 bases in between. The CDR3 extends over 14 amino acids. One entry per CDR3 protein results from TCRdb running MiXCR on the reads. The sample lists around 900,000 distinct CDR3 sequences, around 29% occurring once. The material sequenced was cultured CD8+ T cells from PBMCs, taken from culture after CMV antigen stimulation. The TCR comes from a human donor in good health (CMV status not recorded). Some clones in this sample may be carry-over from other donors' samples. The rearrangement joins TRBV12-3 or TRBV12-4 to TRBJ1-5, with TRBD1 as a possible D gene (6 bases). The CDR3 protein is CASSFRRGKEPQHF. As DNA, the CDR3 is TGTGCCAGCAGTTTCCGCAGGGGTAAGGAGCCCCAGCATTTT.